A selection of T cell receptor beta chains follows, all from one sample in a study of T cell repertoires in MIS-A myocarditis. Libraries were prepared by immunoSEQ multiplex PCR; TCRdb keeps only in-frame clonotypes and omits some of them. The repertoire consists of some 10,000 clones, with about 89% occurring once and the leading ten covering approximately 2.2%. The sequenced material came from thoracic lymph node tissue obtained at autopsy. The receptors stem from a man aged 18-30 years with fulminant myocarditis from multisystem inflammatory syndrome in adults (MIS-A) after COVID-19. The CDR3 runs from the conserved cysteine through the conserved F or W. The order of the fields is clone size, V gene, J gene, D gene, CDR3 protein, CDR3 DNA. D genes are given only for firm matches. Not every row has a clone size; where given, it reads once, few, many or a size class.

NA	TRBV6-5	TRBJ1-1	NA	CASRRGVNTEAFF	TGTGCCAGTCGAAGGGGGGTGAACACTGAAGCTTTCTTT
NA	TRBV25-1	TRBJ2-7	TRBD1	CASSERKGATGFHEQYF	TGTGCCAGCAGTGAACGTAAGGGGGCTACAGGGTTCCACGAGCAGTACTTC
NA	TRBV19	TRBJ1-3	NA	CASSAKQLAGNTIYF	TGTGCCAGTAGTGCAAAACAGCTTGCTGGAAACACCATATATTTT
NA	TRBV28	TRBJ1-1	NA	CASRAGTVNTEAFF	TGTGCCAGCAGAGCCGGGACGGTGAACACTGAAGCTTTCTTT
NA	TRBV10-1	TRBJ2-7	TRBD2	CASQTSGFSYEQYF	TGCGCCAGCCAGACTAGCGGGTTCTCCTACGAGCAGTACTTC
NA	TRBV9	TRBJ1-5	NA	CASSPNDGNQPQHF	TGTGCCAGCAGCCCCAACGACGGCAATCAGCCCCAGCATTTT
NA	TRBV12-3/TRBV12-4	TRBJ1-4	NA	CASSFNRVKLFF	TGTGCCAGCAGTTTTAACAGGGTCAAACTGTTTTTT
NA	TRBV19	TRBJ1-1	NA	CASSRGVQGTEAFF	TGTGCCAGTAGTCGCGGAGTCCAGGGCACTGAAGCTTTCTTT
once	TRBV2	TRBJ1-4	TRBD1	CASLVNRGGNEKLFF	TGTGCCAGCCTGGTTAACAGGGGAGGTAATGAAAAACTGTTTTTT
few	TRBV7-9	TRBJ2-5	NA	CASSLQGRGSIGETQYF	TGTGCCAGCAGCTTACAAGGGAGGGGGTCTATTGGAGAGACCCAGTACTTC